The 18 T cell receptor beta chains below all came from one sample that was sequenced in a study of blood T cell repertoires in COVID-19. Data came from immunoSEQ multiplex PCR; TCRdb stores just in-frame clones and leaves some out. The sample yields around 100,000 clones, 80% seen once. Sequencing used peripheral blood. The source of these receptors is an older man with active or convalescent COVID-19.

The CDR3 sequence: CASSLQGITEAFF. Written as DNA, the CDR3 is TGTGCCAGCTCACTACAGGGAATCACTGAAGCTTTCTTT. The chain joins TRBV18 to TRBJ1-1, with D maybe TRBD1 (6 bases). The CDR3 length is 13 residues. V lost 4 bases, J lost 4 bases, and 10 bases lay in between. Germline CDR1 KGHSH, CDR2 LQKENI.

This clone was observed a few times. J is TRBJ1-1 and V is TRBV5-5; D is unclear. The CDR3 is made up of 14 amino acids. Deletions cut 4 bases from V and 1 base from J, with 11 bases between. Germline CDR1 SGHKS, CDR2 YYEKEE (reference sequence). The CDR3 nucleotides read TGTGCCAGCAGCGGAATTACAGCGAACACTGAAGCTTTCTTT. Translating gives CASSGITANTEAFF. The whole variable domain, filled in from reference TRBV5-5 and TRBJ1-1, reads DAGVTQSPTHLIKTRGQQVTLRCSPISGHKSVSWYQQVLGQGPQFIFQYYEKEERGRGNFPDRFSARQFPNYSSELNVNALLLGDSALYLCASSGITANTEAFFGQGTRLTVV.

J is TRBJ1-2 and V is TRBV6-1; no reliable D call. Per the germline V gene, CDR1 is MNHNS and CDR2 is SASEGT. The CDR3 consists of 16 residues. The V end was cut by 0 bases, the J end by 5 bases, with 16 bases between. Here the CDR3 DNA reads TGTGCCAGCAGTGAAGCGCTCCCGGGTTCGGGGTATGGCTACACCTTC. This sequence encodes CASSEALPGSGYGYTF.

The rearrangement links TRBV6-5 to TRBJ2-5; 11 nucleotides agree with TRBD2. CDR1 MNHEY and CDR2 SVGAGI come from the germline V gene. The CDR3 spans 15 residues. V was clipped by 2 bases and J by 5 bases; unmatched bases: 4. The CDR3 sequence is CASSYGPSGRETQYF. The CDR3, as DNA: TGTGCCAGCAGTTACGGGCCTAGCGGGAGGGAGACCCAGTACTTC.

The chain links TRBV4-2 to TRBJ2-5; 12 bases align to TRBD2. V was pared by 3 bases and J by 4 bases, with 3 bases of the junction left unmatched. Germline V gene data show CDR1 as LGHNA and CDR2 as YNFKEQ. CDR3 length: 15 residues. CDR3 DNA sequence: TGTGCCAGCAGCCAGACTAGCGGGAGAGGAGAGACCCAGTACTTC. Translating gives CASSQTSGRGETQYF.

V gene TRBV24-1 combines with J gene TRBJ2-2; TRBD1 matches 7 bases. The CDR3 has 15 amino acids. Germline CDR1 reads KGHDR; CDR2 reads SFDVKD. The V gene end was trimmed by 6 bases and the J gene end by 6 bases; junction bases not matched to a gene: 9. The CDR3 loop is CATSPRQGRAGELFF. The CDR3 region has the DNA TGTGCCACCAGTCCTCGACAGGGAAGGGCCGGGGAGCTGTTTTTT.

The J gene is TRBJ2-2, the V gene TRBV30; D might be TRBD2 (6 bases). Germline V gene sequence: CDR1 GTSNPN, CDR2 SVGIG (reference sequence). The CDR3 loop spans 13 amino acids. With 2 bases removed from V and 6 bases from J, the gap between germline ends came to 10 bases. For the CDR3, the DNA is TGTGCCTGGAGTTTGGGAGGTTCCGGGGAGCTGTTTTTT. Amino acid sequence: CAWSLGGSGELFF.

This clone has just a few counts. CDR3 coding DNA: TGTGCCAGCAGCCAGGGGGGAGGACTCAATGAGCAGTTCTTC. This encodes CASSQGGGLNEQFF. The rearrangement joins TRBV28 to TRBJ2-1; possibly TRBD1 for D (7 bases). Germline V gene lookup returns CDR1 MDHEN and CDR2 SYDVKM. There are 14 residues in the CDR3. Trimming took 6 bases from V and 6 from J, leaving 15 bases between them. Filled out from reference TRBV28 and TRBJ2-1, the complete variable domain reads DVKVTQSSRYLVKRTGEKVFLECVQDMDHENMFWYRQDPGLGLRLIYFSYDVKMKEKGDIPEGYSVSREKKERFSLILESASTNQTSMYLCASSQGGGLNEQFFGPGTRLTVL.

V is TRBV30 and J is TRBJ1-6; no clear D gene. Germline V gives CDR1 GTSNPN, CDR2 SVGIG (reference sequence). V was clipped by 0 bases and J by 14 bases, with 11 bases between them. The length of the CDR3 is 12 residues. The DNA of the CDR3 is TGTGCCTGGAGTGTTGAACAATCGACCCTCCACTTT. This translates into CAWSVEQSTLHF. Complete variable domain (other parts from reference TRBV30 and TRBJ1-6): SQTIHQWPATLVQPVGSPLSLECTVEGTSNPNLYWYRQAAGRGLQLLFYSVGIGQISSEVPQNLSASRPQDRQFILSSKKLLLSDSGFYLCAWSVEQSTLHFGNGTRLTVT.

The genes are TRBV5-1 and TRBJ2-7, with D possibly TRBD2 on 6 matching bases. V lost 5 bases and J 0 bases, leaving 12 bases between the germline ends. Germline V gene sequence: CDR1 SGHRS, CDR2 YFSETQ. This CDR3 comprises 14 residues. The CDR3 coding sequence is TGCGCCAGCAGGCGGGGATTAGGCTCCTACGAGCAGTACTTC. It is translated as CASRRGLGSYEQYF.

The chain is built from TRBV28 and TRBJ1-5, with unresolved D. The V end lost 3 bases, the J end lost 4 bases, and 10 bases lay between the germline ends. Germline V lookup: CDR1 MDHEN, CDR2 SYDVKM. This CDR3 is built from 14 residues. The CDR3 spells CASSFGSPNQPQHF. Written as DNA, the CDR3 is TGTGCCAGCAGTTTCGGGAGTCCGAATCAGCCCCAGCATTTT.

CDR3 sequence: CASSIDRRPDPREQFF. In DNA, the CDR3 is TGTGCCAGTAGTATAGATAGGAGGCCGGACCCTCGCGAGCAGTTCTTC. The rearrangement joins TRBV19 to TRBJ2-1; TRBD2 might be the D (5 bases). The V and J ends lost 0 bases and 10 bases respectively, with 19 bases between them. The CDR3 loop spans 16 amino acids. In germline, CDR1 is LNHDA, CDR2 SQIVND (reference sequence). Combining the CDR3 with reference TRBV19 and TRBJ2-1 gives the whole variable domain DGGITQSPKYLFRKEGQNVTLSCEQNLNHDAMYWYRQDPGQGLRLIYYSQIVNDFQKGDIAEGYSVSREKKESFPLTVTSAQKNPTAFYLCASSIDRRPDPREQFFGPGTRLTVL.

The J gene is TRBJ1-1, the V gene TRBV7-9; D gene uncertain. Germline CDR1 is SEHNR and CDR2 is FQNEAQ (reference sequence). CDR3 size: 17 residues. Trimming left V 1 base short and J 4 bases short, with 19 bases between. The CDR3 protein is CASSLETGIARGTEAFF. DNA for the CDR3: TGTGCCAGCAGCTTAGAGACGGGGATAGCAAGAGGCACTGAAGCTTTCTTT.

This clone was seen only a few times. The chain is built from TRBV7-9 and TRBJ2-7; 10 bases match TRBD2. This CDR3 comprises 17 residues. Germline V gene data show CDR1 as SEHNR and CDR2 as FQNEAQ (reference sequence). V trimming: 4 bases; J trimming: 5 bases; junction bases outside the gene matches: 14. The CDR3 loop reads CASSSGSSGGYSDEQYF. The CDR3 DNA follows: TGTGCCAGCAGCTCCGGCTCTAGCGGGGGCTACTCGGACGAGCAGTACTTC.

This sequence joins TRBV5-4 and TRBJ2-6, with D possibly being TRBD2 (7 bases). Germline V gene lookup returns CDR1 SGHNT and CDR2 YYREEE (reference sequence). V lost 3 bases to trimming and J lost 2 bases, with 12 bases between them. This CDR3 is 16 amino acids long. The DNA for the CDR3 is TGTGCCAGCAGCTGGGGGGGGCAGGCTGGGGCCAACGTCCTGACTTTC. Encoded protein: CASSWGGQAGANVLTF.

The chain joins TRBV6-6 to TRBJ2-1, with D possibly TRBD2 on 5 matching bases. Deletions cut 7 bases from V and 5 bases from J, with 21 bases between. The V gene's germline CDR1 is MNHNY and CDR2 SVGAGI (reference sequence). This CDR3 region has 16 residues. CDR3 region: CASKEPQRASHNEQFF. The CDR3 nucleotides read TGTGCCAGCAAGGAACCCCAGAGGGCAAGTCACAATGAGCAGTTCTTC.

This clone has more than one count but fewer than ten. DNA of the CDR3: TGTGCCAGCAGCCAAGATACAGGGGCGACCACTGAAGCTTTCTTT. It translates to CASSQDTGATTEAFF. The V and J genes are TRBV3-1 (or the pseudogene TRBV3-2) and TRBJ1-1, with TRBD1 matching over 7 bases. The V gene end was trimmed by 0 bases and the J gene end by 4 bases; junction bases not matched to a gene: 5. The CDR3 runs to 15 residues. CDR1 is LGHDT, CDR2 YNNKEL, per germline (reference sequence).

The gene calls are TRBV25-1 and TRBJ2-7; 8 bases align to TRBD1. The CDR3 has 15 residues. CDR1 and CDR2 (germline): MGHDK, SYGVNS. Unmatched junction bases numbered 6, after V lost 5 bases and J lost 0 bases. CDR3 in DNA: TGTGCCAGCAGTACGGGCAGGGGGCTCTCCTACGAGCAGTACTTC. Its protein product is CASSTGRGLSYEQYF.